The entry below describes one TCR beta chain. Clones were read by immunoSEQ multiplex PCR, and TCRdb kept only the in-frame ones, dropping some. The sample has over 130,000 clones, over 75% seen once; the top ten hold under 4.5%. This entry belongs to a study of blood T cell repertoires in COVID-19. J gave up 3 bases and V 0 bases, and 4 bases lay outside the gene matches. CDR1 is WSHSY and CDR2 is SAAADI in the germline V gene. This CDR3 is built from 15 residues. The V and J genes are TRBV10-2 and TRBJ1-2; 7 nucleotides line up with TRBD1. The sample taken for sequencing was PBMCs or T cells enriched from blood (not recorded which). The sequence was obtained from a man aged 50 to 60 in a cohort exposed to, infected with or recovered from COVID-19 (not recorded which). DNA for the CDR3: TGCGCCAGCAGTGAGTCGACAGGGCAGTACTATGGCTACACCTTC. Translation gives CASSESTGQYYGYTF.